The 20 T cell receptor beta chains below come from one sample, sequenced in a study of identical twins. TCRdb reprocessed the 5' RACE reads via MiXCR and lists one record per CDR3 protein. Seen here are about 690,000 distinct CDR3 sequences, 6% to 6.5% observed once, and the top ten hold about 2%. The sample was naive T cells sorted from blood. The receptors come from a man aged 18 to 35 in good health.

This clonotype was seen at least ten times. The rearrangement joins TRBV12-3 or TRBV12-4 to TRBJ1-1; 7 bases align to TRBD1. The CDR3 is 15 residues long. The junction had 8 bases not matched to a gene; V was cut back by 6 bases and J by 1 base. The CDR3 sequence is CASSPYRGPNTEAFF. In DNA form, the CDR3 reads TGTGCCAGCAGCCCCTACAGGGGACCGAACACTGAAGCTTTCTTT.

This clonotype was seen at least ten times. This chain uses TRBV24-1 with TRBJ2-3; D may be TRBD1 (6 bases). Trimming shortened V by 10 bases and J by 1 base, and 11 bases separated the two germline ends. The CDR3 has 13 residues. Germline CDR1 is KGHDR and CDR2 is SFDVKD. As DNA, the CDR3 is TGTGCCACAGAGACAGGAGGCACAGATACGCAGTATTTT. This sequence encodes CATETGGTDTQYF.

V is TRBV6-5 and J is TRBJ2-2, with D hard to call. This CDR3 comprises 11 residues. The germline V gene has CDR1 MNHEY and CDR2 SVGAGI. The V end was cut by 6 bases, the J end by 6 bases, with 5 bases between. The CDR3 bases are TGTGCCAGCAGGACGTCCGGGGAGCTGTTTTTT. It translates to CASRTSGELFF.

This clonotype was seen a few times. This chain connects TRBV4-3 to TRBJ2-1, with 10 positions matching TRBD2. The CDR3 sequence is 17 residues long. Germline-derived CDR1 and CDR2 are LGHNA and YSLEER. The V gene end was trimmed by 1 base and the J gene end by 8 bases; junction bases not matched to a gene: 11. The CDR3 loop reads CASSQGTSGTSKYEQFF. The CDR3, as DNA: TGCGCCAGCAGCCAAGGAACTAGCGGGACCTCCAAGTATGAGCAGTTCTTC.

The table lists this clonotype with a few counts. J is TRBJ2-2 and V is TRBV5-1; weak D call: TRBD2 (6 bases). The ends were cut back, 3 bases at V and 0 bases at J, with 15 bases in the middle. The CDR3 consists of 17 residues. In germline, CDR1 is SGHRS, CDR2 YFSETQ. The CDR3 protein is CASSSRSGGANTGELFF. The CDR3 DNA follows: TGCGCCAGCAGCTCCCGGAGTGGAGGGGCGAACACCGGGGAGCTGTTTTTT. Using reference TRBV5-1 and TRBJ2-2 for the parts outside the CDR3, the full variable domain is KAGVTQTPRYLIKTRGQQVTLSCSPISGHRSVSWYQQTPGQGLQFLFEYFSETQRNKGNFPGRFSGRQFSNSRSEMNVSTLELGDSALYLCASSSRSGGANTGELFFGEGSRLTVL.

This chain uses TRBV6-1 with TRBJ1-2, with TRBD1 as a possible D gene (5 bases). CDR1 is MNHNS and CDR2 is SASEGT in the germline V gene. V shed 3 bases and J shed 4 bases, with 9 bases lying between them. This CDR3 contains 13 residues. The CDR3 loop reads CASSERDFYGYTF. DNA of the CDR3: TGTGCCAGCAGTGAGCGGGACTTCTATGGCTACACCTTC.

This clonotype was seen repeatedly, ten times or more. The chain uses TRBV6-2 or TRBV6-3 and TRBJ2-6; TRBD1 matches 7 bases. Germline values: CDR1 MNHEY, CDR2 SVGEGT. This CDR3 comprises 14 residues. The V gene end was trimmed by 6 bases and the J gene end by 3 bases; junction bases not matched to a gene: 2. CDR3 protein: CASRTGSGANVLTF. CDR3 coding DNA: TGTGCCAGCAGGACAGGGAGTGGGGCCAACGTCCTGACTTTC.

The CDR3 spells CATSTRKNRNQPQHF. The CDR3 nucleotides are TGTGCCACCAGCACAAGAAAGAATCGGAATCAGCCCCAGCATTTT. This sequence joins TRBV15 and TRBJ1-5; D remains ambiguous. CDR1 LNHNV and CDR2 YYDKDF come from the germline V gene (reference sequence). V shed 4 bases and J shed 4 bases, with 14 bases lying between them. The CDR3 spans 15 residues.

This clonotype was counted ten times or more. The rearrangement links TRBV10-3 to TRBJ2-3, with TRBD1 matching 8 bases. J lost 6 bases, V lost 4 bases, and 6 bases had no gene match. The CDR3 is 14 amino acids. Looked up from germline, CDR1 is ENHRY and CDR2 is SYGVKD. The CDR3: CAISAGTGKDTQYF. The DNA for the CDR3 is TGTGCCATCAGTGCCGGGACAGGAAAGGATACGCAGTATTTT.

This clonotype was observed a handful of times. The chain's CDR3 is CASSLESGAIVGELFF. The CDR3 DNA reads TGCGCCAGCAGCTTGGAATCGGGGGCAATTGTCGGGGAGCTGTTTTTT. This rearrangement joins TRBV5-1 to TRBJ2-2; perhaps D is TRBD1 or TRBD2 (6 bases each). The CDR3 has 16 amino acids. Trimming took 0 bases from V and 7 from J, leaving 16 bases between them. Germline CDR1 SGHRS, CDR2 YFSETQ.

This clonotype was seen at least ten times. The genes are TRBV6-2 or TRBV6-3 and TRBJ2-1; D not resolved. The CDR3 runs to 13 residues. Germline V lookup: CDR1 MNHEY, CDR2 SVGEGT. V dropped 0 bases and J dropped 9 bases, with 9 bases sitting between them. CDR3 in amino acids: CASSYSNRAEQFF. As DNA, the CDR3 is TGTGCCAGCAGTTACTCGAATAGGGCTGAGCAGTTCTTC.

The chain is built from TRBV5-1 and TRBJ1-2; D gene uncertain. Trimming stripped 0 bases from V and 1 base from J, with 10 bases between. This CDR3 has 15 amino acids. Germline-derived CDR1 and CDR2 are SGHRS and YFSETQ. CDR3 region: CASSLASGINYGYTF. The CDR3 DNA reads as TGCGCCAGCAGCTTGGCCTCGGGGATTAACTATGGCTACACCTTC. The full variable domain, completed using reference TRBV5-1 and TRBJ1-2, is KAGVTQTPRYLIKTRGQQVTLSCSPISGHRSVSWYQQTPGQGLQFLFEYFSETQRNKGNFPGRFSGRQFSNSRSEMNVSTLELGDSALYLCASSLASGINYGYTFGSGTRLTVV.

With regard to this clonotype: A much larger clonotype is one base distant, so this may be a read error. The chain combines TRBV4-3 with TRBJ2-2; no definite D call. V was cut by 0 bases and J by 1 base, with 6 bases left in between. The CDR3 length is 15 residues. CDR1 and CDR2 from the germline V gene are LGHNA and YSLEER. DNA of the CDR3: TGCGCCAGCAGCCAAGAGTCCAGGAACACCGGGGAGCTGTTTTTT. This translates into CASSQESRNTGELFF.

The rearrangement joins TRBV2 to TRBJ2-3; the D call may be TRBD1 or TRBD2 (5 bases each). Trimming pared 0 bases from V and 6 bases from J, leaving 16 bases between. CDR1 is SNHLY, CDR2 FYNNEI, per germline. CDR3 length: 16 residues. CDR3: CASSEASWGVADTQYF. CDR3 coding DNA: TGTGCCAGCAGTGAAGCTTCTTGGGGCGTAGCGGATACGCAGTATTTT.

The chain links TRBV7-2 to TRBJ1-5; 8 positions agree with TRBD1. The CDR3 has 16 amino acids. The junction had 6 bases not matched to a gene; V was cut back by 5 bases and J by 0 bases. The germline V gene has CDR1 SGHTA and CDR2 FQGNSA. The CDR3 protein is CASSPRTGNSNQPQHF. The CDR3 nucleotides are TGTGCCAGCAGCCCGAGGACAGGGAATAGCAATCAGCCCCAGCATTTT.

At least ten counts were recorded for this clonotype. The V gene is TRBV20-1, the J gene TRBJ2-1; 10 nucleotides align to TRBD2. This CDR3 is 15 amino acids long. Germline-derived CDR1 and CDR2 are DFQATT and SNEGSKA (reference sequence). V shed 1 base and J 6 bases; nucleotides not matched to a gene: 6. For the CDR3, the DNA is TGCAGTGCTAGAGCTCTAGCGGGAGTCCGCAATGAGCAGTTCTTC. As protein: CSARALAGVRNEQFF.

This chain links TRBV7-2 with TRBJ2-3, with TRBD2 matching 9 bases. CDR1 and CDR2 from the germline V gene are SGHTA and FQGNSA. The J segment lost 2 bases and the V segment lost 3 bases, leaving 3 bases of the junction unmatched. CDR3 length: 15 amino acids. CDR3 in amino acids: CASSFASGITDTQYF. The CDR3 nucleotides read TGTGCCAGCAGCTTCGCTAGCGGGATCACAGATACGCAGTATTTT.

This clonotype has a count of ten or more. The chain has TRBV29-1 and TRBJ2-1; TRBD2 agrees at 12 bases. The length of the CDR3 is 14 residues. V lost 3 bases, J lost 8 bases, and 5 bases stayed unmatched. Germline loops: CDR1 SQVTM, CDR2 ANQGSEA. CDR3 sequence: CSVDRLAGVDEQFF. CDR3 bases: TGCAGCGTTGATAGACTAGCGGGAGTCGATGAGCAGTTCTTC.

This clonotype was observed at least ten times. This chain uses TRBV7-9 with TRBJ1-6, with 10 nucleotides matching TRBD1. With 8 bases clipped from V and 8 bases from J, the junction kept 3 bases outside the gene matches. CDR1 and CDR2 (germline): SEHNR, FQNEAQ (reference sequence). The CDR3 covers 13 residues. The CDR3, as DNA: TGTGCCAGCCGGGGACAGGGGTATTCACCCCTCCACTTT. Translation gives CASRGQGYSPLHF.

This clonotype was seen ten or more times. This chain uses TRBV12-3 or TRBV12-4 with TRBJ2-5; D not resolved. The CDR3 is made up of 12 amino acids. V lost 5 bases to trimming and J lost 6 bases, with 10 bases between them. The CDR3 sequence: CASSALGKTQYF. The CDR3 coding sequence is TGTGCCAGCAGTGCTTTAGGAAAGACCCAGTACTTC.